The present T cell receptor (beta chain) was sequenced within a study of blood T cells in healthy people across ages. The authors ran a second PCR of about 7 to 11 cycles using a sample-barcoded 5' primer and a J-beta primer mix. TCRdb redid the calling of the 5' RACE reads with MiXCR, one entry per CDR3 protein. The profile covers 760,000 or so distinct CDR3 sequences, with around 25% appearing a single time and 9.4% taken by the ten largest. Trimming cost V 4 bases and J 1 base; bases outside gene matches: 2. The CDR3 consists of 14 residues. Germline assignment: CDR1 ENHRY and CDR2 SYGVKD. This clonotype was counted only a few times. These same data were also listed under a study on T cells of mothers and their children.

The sequenced sample consisted of blood. The chain carries TRBV10-3 and TRBJ2-7, with 9 bases that match TRBD1. This clonotype was sampled from a boy aged 10-17 years in good health. In DNA, the CDR3 is TGTGCCATCAGTGGACAGGGGGATTCCTACGAGCAGTACTTC. Translated: CAISGQGDSYEQYF.